The entry that follows covers one TCR beta chain sequence. The CDR3 loop spans 13 amino acids. Germline assignment: CDR1 MGHDK and CDR2 SYGVNS. Trimming cost V 4 bases and J 7 bases; bases outside gene matches: 5. Only in-frame clones appear in the TCRdb table, and some are missing; sequencing was by immunoSEQ multiplex PCR. The repertoire holds approximately 200,000 clones, with less than 85% as singletons. The data are from a study of blood T cell repertoires in COVID-19. V usage is TRBV25-1 and J usage is TRBJ1-2, with 8 bases aligning to TRBD1. The sample taken for sequencing was peripheral blood. This TCR came from a woman of 80 years or more with COVID-19, enrolled during active disease. For the CDR3, the DNA is TGTGCCAGCAGTGGCGGACAGGGCCGTGGCTACACCTTC. It specifies CASSGGQGRGYTF.